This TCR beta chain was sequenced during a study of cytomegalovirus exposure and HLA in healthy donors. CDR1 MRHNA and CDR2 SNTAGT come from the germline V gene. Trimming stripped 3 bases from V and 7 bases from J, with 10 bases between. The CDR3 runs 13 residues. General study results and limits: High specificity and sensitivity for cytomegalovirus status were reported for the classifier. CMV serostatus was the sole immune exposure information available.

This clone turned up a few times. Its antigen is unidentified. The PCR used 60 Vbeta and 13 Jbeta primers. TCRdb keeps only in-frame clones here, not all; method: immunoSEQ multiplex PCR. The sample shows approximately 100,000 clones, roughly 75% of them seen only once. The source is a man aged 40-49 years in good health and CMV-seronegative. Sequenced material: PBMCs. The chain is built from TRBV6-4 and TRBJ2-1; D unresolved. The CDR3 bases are TGTGCCAGCAGTGAATCTCCCGGTAATGAGCAGTTCTTC. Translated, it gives CASSESPGNEQFF.